Each of the 2 T cell receptor beta chains below was sequenced from the same sample in a study of glioma-infiltrating T cells. TCR alpha and beta CDR3 regions were amplified from RNA using iRepertoire nested multiplex PCR. TCRdb re-called the multiplex PCR reads with MiXCR, one entry per CDR3 protein. The profile shows about 380,000 distinct CDR3 sequences, roughly two fifths of them singletons. The sample was glioma tissue, nonneoplastic brain tissue, or PBMCs (not recorded which). The source is a human donor with low-grade glioma or glioblastoma, undergoing nonglioma brain surgery, or in good health (not recorded which).

This clonotype was seen more than once but under ten times. V and J are TRBV7-2 and TRBJ1-5; D gene unclear. V lost 4 bases and J 4 bases, leaving 14 bases between the germline ends. Germline loops: CDR1 SGHTA, CDR2 FQGNSA. The CDR3 runs 15 residues. In DNA, the CDR3 is TGTGCCAGCAGCTCCCCTGGGCGGAAGAATCAGCCCCAGCATTTT. Its protein product is CASSSPGRKNQPQHF.

J is TRBJ1-5 and V is TRBV2; D gene unclear. The ends were cut back, 3 bases at V and 4 bases at J, with 13 bases in the middle. The germline V gene has CDR1 SNHLY and CDR2 FYNNEI. The CDR3 consists of 15 residues. CDR3 in amino acids: CASSDQQLPNQPQHF. The CDR3 nucleotides are TGTGCCAGCAGTGACCAGCAGCTACCGAATCAGCCCCAGCATTTT.